Here is one T cell receptor beta chain with its context. Its specificity is not known. These data come from a study of siplizumab effects on memory and regulatory T cells. Study results and limitations: Treg origin accounted for an average of around 69% of mappable alloreactive CD4+ clones with siplizumab and 26.9% in controls.

The CDR3 contains 14 residues. V lost 5 bases and J 10 bases, leaving 20 bases between the germline ends. CDR1 and CDR2 (germline): MNHNY, SVGAGI (reference sequence). The repertoire was sequenced with immunoSEQ multiplex PCR; TCRdb's copy has only in-frame clones and lacks some. The repertoire holds about 85,000 clones, approximately 95% seen once, with about a fifth in the top ten. The sample consisted of CD8+ T cells sorted from blood. The chain links TRBV6-6 to TRBJ2-5; no reliable D call. This TCR derives from a human donor in good health. The CDR3 DNA reads as TGTGCCAGCAGTCCCGGGCAGGTCGCCTGGGGCCAGTACTTC. Translating gives CASSPGQVAWGQYF.